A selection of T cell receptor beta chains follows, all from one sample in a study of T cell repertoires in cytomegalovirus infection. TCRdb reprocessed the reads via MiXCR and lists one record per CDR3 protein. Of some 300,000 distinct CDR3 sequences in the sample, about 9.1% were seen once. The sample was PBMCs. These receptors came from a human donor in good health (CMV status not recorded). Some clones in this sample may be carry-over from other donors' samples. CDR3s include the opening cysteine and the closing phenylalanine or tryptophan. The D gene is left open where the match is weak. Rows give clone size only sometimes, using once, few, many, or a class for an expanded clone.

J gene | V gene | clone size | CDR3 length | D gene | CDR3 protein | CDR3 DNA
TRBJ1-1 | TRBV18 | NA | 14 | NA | CASSPNSRNTEAFF | TGTGCCAGCTCACCGAACAGTCGGAACACTGAAGCTTTCTTT
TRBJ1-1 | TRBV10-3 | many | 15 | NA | CAISESLTVNTEAFF | TGTGCCATCAGTGAGTCCCTGACAGTAAACACTGAAGCTTTCTTT
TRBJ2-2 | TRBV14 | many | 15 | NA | CASSRTNRETGELFF | TGTGCCAGCAGCAGGACGAACAGGGAAACCGGGGAGCTGTTTTTT
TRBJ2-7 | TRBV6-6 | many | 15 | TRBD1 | CASSPRQGAAYEQYF | TGTGCCAGCAGTCCTCGACAGGGGGCCGCCTACGAGCAGTACTTC
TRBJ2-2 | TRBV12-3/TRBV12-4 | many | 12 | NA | CASSYDTGELFF | TGTGCCAGCAGTTACGACACCGGGGAGCTGTTTTTT
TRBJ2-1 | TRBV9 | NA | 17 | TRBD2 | CASSARTSGGSYNEQFF | TGTGCCAGCAGCGCTCGGACTAGCGGGGGCTCCTACAATGAGCAGTTCTTC
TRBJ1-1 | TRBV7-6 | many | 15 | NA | CASSGNRDMNTEAFF | TGTGCCAGCAGCGGTAACAGGGACATGAACACTGAAGCTTTCTTT
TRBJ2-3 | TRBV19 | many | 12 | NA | CASSISRDTQYF | TGTGCCAGTAGTATTTCGCGAGATACGCAGTATTTT
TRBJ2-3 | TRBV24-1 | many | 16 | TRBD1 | CATAWGQGPSTDTQYF | TGTGCCACCGCGTGGGGACAGGGACCTAGCACAGATACGCAGTATTTT
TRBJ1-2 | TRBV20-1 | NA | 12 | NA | CSGLLGGIGYTF | TGCAGTGGCCTCTTGGGCGGGATTGGCTACACCTTC
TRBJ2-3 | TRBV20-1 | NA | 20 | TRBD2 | CSARDERLAGESILTDTQYF | TGCAGTGCTAGAGACGAGAGACTAGCGGGGGAAAGCATTCTCACAGATACGCAGTATTTT
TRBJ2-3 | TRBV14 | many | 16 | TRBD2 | CASSPLTSGLTDTQYF | TGTGCCAGCAGCCCTCTTACTAGCGGCCTAACAGATACGCAGTATTTT
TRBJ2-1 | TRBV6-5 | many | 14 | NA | CASSYSNGANEQFF | TGTGCCAGCAGTTACTCGAATGGGGCCAATGAGCAGTTCTTC
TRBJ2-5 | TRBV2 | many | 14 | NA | CASSESQGKETQYF | TGTGCCAGCAGTGAATCTCAGGGGAAAGAGACCCAGTACTTC
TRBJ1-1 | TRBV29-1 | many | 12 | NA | CSAVDFSTEAFF | TGCAGCGCCGTAGATTTTTCCACTGAAGCTTTCTTT
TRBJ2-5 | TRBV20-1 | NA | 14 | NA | CSAPSGTYQETQYF | TGCAGTGCTCCCTCCGGGACCTATCAAGAGACCCAGTACTTC
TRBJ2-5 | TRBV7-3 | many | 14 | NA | CASSLLGQQETQYF | TGTGCCAGCAGCTTACTCGGACAGCAAGAGACCCAGTACTTC
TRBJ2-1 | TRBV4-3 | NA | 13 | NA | CASSLSIIGEQFF | TGCGCCAGCAGCCTCTCCATTATTGGGGAGCAGTTCTTC
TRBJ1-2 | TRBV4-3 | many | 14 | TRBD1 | CASSPTGGAVSYTF | TGCGCCAGCAGCCCGACAGGGGGCGCGGTGAGCTACACCTTC
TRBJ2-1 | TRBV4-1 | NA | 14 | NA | CASGQGIDYNEQFF | TGCGCCAGCGGCCAGGGGATAGACTACAATGAGCAGTTCTTC
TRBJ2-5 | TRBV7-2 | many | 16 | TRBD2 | CASSYQLAGSRETQYF | TGTGCCAGCAGCTACCAACTAGCGGGGTCCAGGGAGACCCAGTACTTC
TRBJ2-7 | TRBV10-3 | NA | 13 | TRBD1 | CAIKGQDSYEQYF | TGTGCCATCAAGGGACAGGACTCCTACGAGCAGTACTTC